Listed below are T cell receptor beta chains from one sample, sequenced in a study of post-analysis software for immune sequencing data. TCRdb re-analysed the PCR reads in MiXCR, keeping a single row per CDR3 protein. The sample includes 350,000 to 450,000 distinct CDR3 sequences, approximately 33% seen only once; the top ten take under 15%. The sample consisted of blood. The receptors derive from a girl between 5 and 17 years old with multiple sclerosis. The CDR3 runs from the conserved cysteine through the conserved F or W. A D gene is named only where the DNA matches it firmly. Clone size is given for some rows only: seen once, a few or many times, or a class if the clone is expanded.

j_call: TRBJ2-2; v_call: TRBV20-1; d_call: TRBD2; clone_size: .; cdr3_aa: CSARVTAGADTGELFF; cdr3_nt: TGCAGTGCTAGAGTCACAGCGGGGGCGGACACCGGGGAGCTGTTTTTT
j_call: TRBJ2-7; v_call: TRBV6-1; d_call: .; clone_size: .; cdr3_aa: CASSEGSEQYF; cdr3_nt: TGTGCCAGCAGTGAAGGAAGCGAGCAGTACTTC
j_call: TRBJ1-1; v_call: TRBV4-2; d_call: .; clone_size: .; cdr3_aa: CASSQENIRNTEAFF; cdr3_nt: TGTGCCAGCAGCCAAGAGAATATCAGGAACACTGAAGCTTTCTTT
j_call: TRBJ1-5; v_call: TRBV24-1; d_call: .; clone_size: few; cdr3_aa: CATSDRGSNQPQHF; cdr3_nt: TGTGCCACCAGTGACCGGGGGAGCAATCAGCCCCAGCATTTT
j_call: TRBJ2-3; v_call: TRBV2; d_call: TRBD2; clone_size: .; cdr3_aa: CARSGGPYSTDTQYF; cdr3_nt: TGTGCCAGGAGCGGGGGACCCTACAGCACAGATACGCAGTATTTT
j_call: TRBJ1-2; v_call: TRBV12-3/TRBV12-4; d_call: .; clone_size: .; cdr3_aa: CASSFMEGGYGYTF; cdr3_nt: TGTGCCAGCAGTTTTATGGAAGGCGGCTATGGCTACACCTTC
j_call: TRBJ2-1; v_call: TRBV5-1; d_call: .; clone_size: few; cdr3_aa: CASRPPGSSSYNEQFF; cdr3_nt: TGCGCCAGCAGGCCTCCTGGCTCTAGCTCCTACAATGAGCAGTTCTTC
j_call: TRBJ1-6; v_call: TRBV4-1; d_call: .; clone_size: .; cdr3_aa: CASSPQGTGSPLHF; cdr3_nt: TGCGCCAGCAGCCCCCAGGGGACGGGTTCACCCCTCCACTTT
j_call: TRBJ2-5; v_call: TRBV20-1; d_call: TRBD2; clone_size: .; cdr3_aa: CSARDSGGTPREYF; cdr3_nt: TGCAGTGCTAGAGATTCCGGGGGGACGCCTCGCGAGTACTTC
j_call: TRBJ2-5; v_call: TRBV5-4; d_call: TRBD1; clone_size: few; cdr3_aa: CASSLVDRAHQETQYF; cdr3_nt: TGTGCCAGCAGCTTGGTAGACAGGGCTCACCAAGAGACCCAGTACTTC
j_call: TRBJ2-7; v_call: TRBV4-3; d_call: TRBD1; clone_size: .; cdr3_aa: CASSQDVGQGVGEQYF; cdr3_nt: TGCGCCAGCAGCCAAGATGTGGGACAGGGGGTGGGGGAGCAGTACTTC
j_call: TRBJ2-7; v_call: TRBV25-1; d_call: .; clone_size: .; cdr3_aa: CASSEIRGEQYF; cdr3_nt: TGTGCCAGCAGTGAAATCCGGGGCGAGCAGTACTTC
j_call: TRBJ1-2; v_call: TRBV6-2/TRBV6-3; d_call: .; clone_size: .; cdr3_aa: CASSYWVGSYGYTF; cdr3_nt: TGTGCCAGCAGTTACTGGGTCGGATCCTATGGCTACACCTTC
j_call: TRBJ2-1; v_call: TRBV12-3/TRBV12-4; d_call: TRBD2; clone_size: .; cdr3_aa: CASSLLAGHNEQFF; cdr3_nt: TGTGCCAGCAGTTTACTAGCGGGGCACAATGAGCAGTTCTTC
j_call: TRBJ2-3; v_call: TRBV29-1; d_call: TRBD1; clone_size: few; cdr3_aa: CSVPGQVHSTDTQYF; cdr3_nt: TGCAGCGTCCCCGGACAGGTCCATAGCACAGATACGCAGTATTTT
j_call: TRBJ2-5; v_call: TRBV6-6; d_call: .; clone_size: few; cdr3_aa: CASSTNQETQYF; cdr3_nt: TGTGCCAGCAGTACCAACCAAGAGACCCAGTACTTC
j_call: TRBJ1-2; v_call: TRBV12-3/TRBV12-4; d_call: .; clone_size: .; cdr3_aa: CASSLSGGGDGYTF; cdr3_nt: TGTGCCAGCAGTTTAAGCGGGGGCGGAGATGGCTACACCTTC
j_call: TRBJ2-2; v_call: TRBV7-9; d_call: TRBD1; clone_size: .; cdr3_aa: CASSRPGQGPGELFF; cdr3_nt: TGTGCCAGCAGTAGACCGGGACAGGGGCCCGGGGAGCTGTTTTTT
j_call: TRBJ1-1; v_call: TRBV6-5; d_call: .; clone_size: few; cdr3_aa: CASSLYRVGGTEAFF; cdr3_nt: TGTGCCAGCAGTTTATACAGGGTTGGAGGGACTGAAGCTTTCTTT
j_call: TRBJ2-6; v_call: TRBV12-3/TRBV12-4; d_call: .; clone_size: .; cdr3_aa: CASSLRGGGANVLTF; cdr3_nt: TGTGCCAGCAGCCTCAGGGGCGGGGGGGCCAACGTCCTGACTTTC
j_call: TRBJ1-6; v_call: TRBV7-9; d_call: TRBD1; clone_size: .; cdr3_aa: CASSLQGGNNSPLHF; cdr3_nt: TGTGCCAGCAGCTTACAAGGGGGCAATAATTCACCCCTCCACTTT
j_call: TRBJ2-1; v_call: TRBV7-2; d_call: .; clone_size: .; cdr3_aa: CASSSGVRFF; cdr3_nt: TGTGCCAGCAGCTCGGGGGTGCGGTTCTTC
j_call: TRBJ1-2; v_call: TRBV4-3; d_call: .; clone_size: .; cdr3_aa: CASSLDRQSPDYGYTF; cdr3_nt: TGCGCCAGCAGCCTAGACCGACAGTCACCAGACTATGGCTACACCTTC
j_call: TRBJ2-6; v_call: TRBV15; d_call: .; clone_size: few; cdr3_aa: CATRGGLTSGANVLTF; cdr3_nt: TGTGCCACCAGAGGCGGGTTAACCTCTGGGGCCAACGTCCTGACTTTC
j_call: TRBJ2-2; v_call: TRBV12-3/TRBV12-4; d_call: .; clone_size: .; cdr3_aa: CASSLGRTAATGELFF; cdr3_nt: TGTGCCAGCAGTTTAGGCCGGACAGCCGCCACCGGGGAGCTGTTTTTT
j_call: TRBJ2-1; v_call: TRBV11-1; d_call: TRBD1; clone_size: few; cdr3_aa: CASSRPGQGANEQFF; cdr3_nt: TGTGCCAGCAGCCGACCGGGACAGGGGGCAAATGAGCAGTTCTTC
j_call: TRBJ2-1; v_call: TRBV9; d_call: .; clone_size: .; cdr3_aa: CASSADWGTPSYNEQFF; cdr3_nt: TGTGCCAGCAGCGCCGACTGGGGGACTCCTTCCTACAATGAGCAGTTCTTC
j_call: TRBJ2-7; v_call: TRBV13; d_call: .; clone_size: .; cdr3_aa: CASSFEVGGTEQYF; cdr3_nt: TGTGCCAGCAGCTTCGAGGTAGGGGGTACCGAGCAGTACTTC
j_call: TRBJ1-1; v_call: TRBV7-2; d_call: .; clone_size: .; cdr3_aa: CASSLRDRQGEAFF; cdr3_nt: TGTGCCAGCAGCTTAAGGGACCGCCAGGGTGAAGCTTTCTTT
j_call: TRBJ1-1; v_call: TRBV6-1; d_call: .; clone_size: .; cdr3_aa: CASSEESGEAFF; cdr3_nt: TGTGCCAGCAGTGAAGAATCGGGAGAAGCTTTCTTT
j_call: TRBJ2-5; v_call: TRBV10-3; d_call: TRBD2; clone_size: many; cdr3_aa: CAISESQRGGHETQYF; cdr3_nt: TGTGCCATCAGTGAGTCGCAGCGGGGGGGCCACGAGACCCAGTACTTC
j_call: TRBJ2-4; v_call: TRBV12-3/TRBV12-4; d_call: .; clone_size: .; cdr3_aa: CASSRDRASLQYF; cdr3_nt: TGTGCCAGCAGTAGAGACCGGGCTTCGCTTCAGTACTTC
j_call: TRBJ2-5; v_call: TRBV29-1; d_call: TRBD2; clone_size: few; cdr3_aa: CSARSGEKTQYF; cdr3_nt: TGCAGCGCAAGAAGCGGGGAAAAGACCCAGTACTTC
j_call: TRBJ1-1; v_call: TRBV2; d_call: TRBD1; clone_size: .; cdr3_aa: CASSRDRGLTEAFF; cdr3_nt: TGTGCCAGCAGTCGCGACAGGGGGCTTACTGAAGCTTTCTTT
j_call: TRBJ2-7; v_call: TRBV7-9; d_call: .; clone_size: few; cdr3_aa: CASSPTLSAASTYEQYF; cdr3_nt: TGTGCCAGCAGCCCTACGCTCTCGGCAGCCTCAACCTACGAGCAGTACTTC
j_call: TRBJ2-7; v_call: TRBV12-3/TRBV12-4; d_call: .; clone_size: .; cdr3_aa: CASSSVVGEQYF; cdr3_nt: TGTGCCAGCAGCTCGGTCGTCGGCGAGCAGTACTTC